A selection of T cell receptor beta chains follows, all from one sample in a study of identical twins. TCRdb redid the calling of the 5' RACE reads with MiXCR, one entry per CDR3 protein. The sample gives approximately 670,000 distinct CDR3 sequences, around 6% of which show up once; approximately 1.6% is in the top ten. Sequenced material: naive T cells sorted from blood. The receptor source for this set is a man between 18 and 29 years old in good health. CDR3s include the opening cysteine and the closing phenylalanine or tryptophan. The order of the fields is clone size, J gene, D gene, V gene, CDR3 DNA, CDR3 protein. D genes are given only for firm matches. Part of the rows lack a size; the others show once, few, many or a class for expanded clones.

>-|TRBJ1-1|-|TRBV9
TGTGCCAGCAGCGCCGAGGGGGGCACTGAAGCTTTCTTT
CASSAEGGTEAFF
>-|TRBJ2-5|TRBD2|TRBV4-3
TGCGCCAGCAGCCAAGGGGAGCGAGGCGGGGGATGGAAAGAGACCCAGTACTTC
CASSQGERGGGWKETQYF
>many|TRBJ2-5|-|TRBV6-4
TGTGCCAGCAGTGTGGAGTCGGGAGAGACCCAGTACTTC
CASSVESGETQYF
>many|TRBJ2-7|TRBD1|TRBV12-3/TRBV12-4
TGTGCCAGCAGTCTAGACGGACAGGGCGGCTACGAGCAGTACTTC
CASSLDGQGGYEQYF
>many|TRBJ2-5|TRBD2|TRBV2
TGTGCCAGCGGGGCTAGCGGGCTTCAAGAGACCCAGTACTTC
CASGASGLQETQYF
>many|TRBJ2-1|-|TRBV6-1
TGTGCCAGCAGCACAACGGCCGGCTGGGGGTACAATGAGCAGTTCTTC
CASSTTAGWGYNEQFF
>few|TRBJ1-5|-|TRBV7-2
TGTGCCAGCAGCTTGGGACCCGATTATAGCAATCAGCCCCAGCATTTT
CASSLGPDYSNQPQHF
>many|TRBJ2-2|TRBD2|TRBV7-9
TGTGCCAGCAGCTCGACTAGCGCGGGGGCCGGGGAGCTGTTTTTT
CASSSTSAGAGELFF
>-|TRBJ2-5|TRBD1|TRBV20-1
TGCAGTGCTAGAGCGGGACAGGCCCAAGAGACCCAGTACTTC
CSARAGQAQETQYF
>-|TRBJ2-3|TRBD2|TRBV15
TGTGCCACCAGGAGTCGAGCGGGAGGGCCCACAGATACGCAGTATTTT
CATRSRAGGPTDTQYF
>few|TRBJ1-3|-|TRBV30
TGTGCCTGGAGTGTACGGTCCAGGACAAGCTCTGGAAACACCATATATTTT
CAWSVRSRTSSGNTIYF
>few|TRBJ2-1|-|TRBV29-1
TGCAGCGTTGGGAAAGGACGGGAGCAGTTCTTC
CSVGKGREQFF
>-|TRBJ2-7|TRBD1|TRBV7-8
TGTGCCAGCAGGTCCAGGTCTAGGGGGCCGTACGAGCAGTACTTC
CASRSRSRGPYEQYF
>many|TRBJ1-3|-|TRBV28
TGTGCCAGCACCCCTGGGCCAGACACCATATATTTT
CASTPGPDTIYF
>many|TRBJ2-7|TRBD2|TRBV20-1
TGCAGTGCTAGACGGGGGGGGACCACTTCCTACGAGCAGTACTTC
CSARRGGTTSYEQYF
>few|TRBJ2-2|-|TRBV20-1
TGCAGTGCTAATCACCCTAACACCGGGGAGCTGTTTTTT
CSANHPNTGELFF
>few|TRBJ2-5|TRBD1|TRBV24-1
TGTGCCACCAGTGATCCGACAGGGGGCCGGATACAGACCCAGTACTTC
CATSDPTGGRIQTQYF
>few|TRBJ2-2|TRBD1|TRBV6-5
TGTGCCAGCAGTTACGGGGGACAGGGGGCGTTGGTCGGGGAGCTGTTTTTT
CASSYGGQGALVGELFF
>-|TRBJ2-3|TRBD2|TRBV7-6
TGTGCCAGCAGCTCGCTCCCCTGGATGGCGGGAGGACACACAGATACGCAGTATTTT
CASSSLPWMAGGHTDTQYF
>few|TRBJ2-3|-|TRBV20-1
TGCAGTGCTAGTTGGGGGGATACGCAGTATTTT
CSASWGDTQYF